Listed here is a single T cell receptor (beta chain). Its target is not known. The data are from a study of long-term antiretroviral therapy in people with HIV. Findings and caveats of the study: Although diversity increased after ART, it remained lower than in transplant donor controls. The repertoire was dominated at all time points by clones expanded before ART.

It was version v3.0 of the immunoSEQ assay that was run at survey level. The data were produced by immunoSEQ multiplex PCR, yet TCRdb's version contains in-frame clones alone and is incomplete. The sample yields 15,000 to 20,000 clones, around 83% seen once. Germline CDR1 and CDR2: SGHNT and YENEEA. The V segment lost 4 bases and the J segment 4 bases; nucleotides outside the gene matches: 9. CDR3 size: 15 residues. Ahead of DNA extraction, samples held about 0.95-10 million cryopreserved PBMC each. This sequence joins TRBV11-3 and TRBJ2-7, with 8 bases matching TRBD1. This clonotype was obtained from a man in his forties or fifties with HIV. This material consisted of unsorted PBMCs, taken just before starting antiretroviral therapy. The CDR3 coding sequence is TGTGCCAGCAGCTCAGAGGCAGGGGGCTTATACGAGCAGTACTTC. Translating it yields CASSSEAGGLYEQYF.